These 24 T cell receptor beta chains share one sample of origin, sequenced in a study of OX40 agonist ivuxolimab in advanced cancers. Sequencing used immunoSEQ multiplex PCR; TCRdb keeps in-frame clones, though not all of them. This table holds about 160,000 clones, under 95% found once. Sequencing used CD4+ or CD8+ T cells sorted from blood, obtained in a trial of the OX40 agonist ivuxolimab. The receptors come from an adult with an advanced solid tumor such as melanoma, head and neck, liver or kidney cancer.

The chain links TRBV5-4 to TRBJ1-2; no clear D gene. V lost 0 bases to trimming and J lost 14 bases, with 17 bases between them. The CDR3 has 13 amino acids. In germline, CDR1 is SGHNT, CDR2 YYREEE (reference sequence). The CDR3 nucleotides read TGTGCCAGCAGCTTGGCCCACGAGGGCCGCCATACCTTC. Its protein is CASSLAHEGRHTF.

The chain carries TRBV7-3 and TRBJ1-2; 7 positions agree with TRBD1. The CDR3 is 15 amino acids. With 6 bases clipped from V and 0 bases from J, the junction kept 7 bases outside the gene matches. Per germline, CDR1 SGHTA and CDR2 FQGTGA. CDR3 in amino acids: CASSLQGPANYGYTF. The CDR3 DNA is TGTGCCAGCAGTTTACAGGGGCCAGCTAACTATGGCTACACCTTC.

The rearrangement links TRBV18 to TRBJ2-2; TRBD1 matches at 10 bases. Germline V gives CDR1 KGHSH, CDR2 LQKENI. Losses at the gene ends were 5 bases for V and 3 bases for J; bases not matched to a gene: 6. This CDR3 has 16 residues. CDR3 sequence reads: CASSTGQGVDTGELFF. The CDR3 nucleotides are TGTGCCAGCTCAACCGGACAGGGGGTCGACACCGGGGAGCTGTTTTTT.

This clone has only a few counts. The CDR3 here is CASSSRGQGTEAFF. CDR3 sequence (DNA): TGTGCCAGCAGCTCCAGGGGGCAAGGCACTGAAGCTTTCTTT. The gene calls are TRBV7-9 and TRBJ1-1, with 8 nucleotides matching TRBD1. The length of the CDR3 is 14 residues. Germline CDR1 SEHNR, CDR2 FQNEAQ (reference sequence). The V segment lost 4 bases and the J segment 4 bases; nucleotides outside the gene matches: 5.

V usage is TRBV11-2 and J usage is TRBJ2-1; TRBD2 matches 9 bases. V trimming: 5 bases; J trimming: 7 bases; junction bases outside the gene matches: 9. In germline, CDR1 is SGHAT, CDR2 FQNNGV. The CDR3 loop spans 15 amino acids. The CDR3 loop is CASSPWASGMNEQFF. The CDR3 region has the DNA TGTGCCAGCAGCCCTTGGGCTAGCGGGATGAATGAGCAGTTCTTC.

This chain connects TRBV9 to TRBJ2-2; 15 bases are shared with TRBD2. V lost 2 bases to trimming and J lost 4 bases; unmatched junction nucleotides: 6. The V gene's germline CDR1 is SGDLS and CDR2 YYNGEE. The CDR3 totals 18 residues. The DNA for the CDR3 is TGTGCCAGCAGCGTTGGACTAGCGGGAGGGTGGGGCACCGGGGAGCTGTTTTTT. Translated, it gives CASSVGLAGGWGTGELFF.

The J gene is TRBJ2-5, the V gene TRBV28; no reliable D call. The CDR3 loop spans 15 amino acids. The germline V gene has CDR1 MDHEN and CDR2 SYDVKM. V was clipped by 1 base and J by 7 bases, with 16 bases between them. CDR3 DNA sequence: TGTGCCAGCAGTTTATATCGGCGCCCCCTGGGGACCCAGTACTTC. Amino acids: CASSLYRRPLGTQYF.

The V call is TRBV6-6, the J call TRBJ2-7, with D perhaps matching TRBD2 (6 bases). This CDR3 region has 14 residues. Germline V CDR1 and CDR2: MNHNY, SVGAGI (reference sequence). V lost 4 bases, J lost 7 bases, and 17 bases lay in between. As DNA, the CDR3 is TGTGCCAGCAGTTTGCGGGACTCCGGAGGAGAGCAGTACTTC. Its translation is CASSLRDSGGEQYF.

V gene TRBV27 combines with J gene TRBJ2-7, with D perhaps matching TRBD1 (6 bases). Trimming took off 2 bases at V and 9 bases at J, with 14 bases between the two ends. The CDR3 is 13 residues long. From germline, CDR1 is MNHEY and CDR2 SMNVEV (reference sequence). The CDR3 region is CASSLPDRTAQYF. Here the CDR3 DNA reads TGTGCCAGCAGTTTACCAGACAGGACTGCGCAGTACTTC.

The chain joins TRBV6-1 to TRBJ1-2; 11 nucleotides line up with TRBD1. This CDR3 region has 15 residues. Germline V lookup: CDR1 MNHNS, CDR2 SASEGT. Losses at the gene ends were 7 bases for V and 5 bases for J; bases not matched to a gene: 9. The CDR3 region is CASNRPGQGVYGYTF. Written as DNA, the CDR3 is TGTGCCAGCAATCGACCGGGACAGGGGGTATATGGCTACACCTTC.

This sequence joins TRBV23-1 and TRBJ2-1; the D call may be TRBD1 or TRBD2 (5 bases each). TRBV23-1 is an ORF for which the function is uncertain. This CDR3 spans 16 amino acids. V lost 3 bases and J lost 3, with 15 bases in between. This CDR3 reads CASSHSGPHDYNEQFF. CDR3 nucleotides: TGCGCCAGCAGTCACTCGGGACCCCATGACTACAATGAGCAGTTCTTC.

This sequence joins TRBV19 and TRBJ2-3; 8 nucleotides match TRBD2. The V gene's germline CDR1 is LNHDA and CDR2 SQIVND (reference sequence). V shed 4 bases and J 8 bases; nucleotides not matched to a gene: 14. This CDR3 has 16 amino acids. DNA for the CDR3: TGTGCCAGTAGTAGTCGTGGTAGCGGGATCTCCCCTACGCAGTATTTT. This sequence encodes CASSSRGSGISPTQYF.

The chain couples TRBV19 to TRBJ1-4; D is unclear. CDR3 length equals 15 residues. V lost 11 bases and J 0 bases, leaving 16 bases between the germline ends. Germline V gene sequence: CDR1 LNHDA, CDR2 SQIVND (reference sequence). The CDR3 bases are TGTGCCTCACAACCCCAAAGTGCAACTAATGAAAAACTGTTTTTT. Amino acid sequence: CASQPQSATNEKLFF.

The gene calls are TRBV2 and TRBJ2-7, with D perhaps matching TRBD2 (6 bases). Germline assignment: CDR1 SNHLY and CDR2 FYNNEI. Between the trimmed V and J ends, which lost 6 bases and 3 bases, there was a span of 12 bases. There are 13 residues in the CDR3. CDR3 DNA sequence: TGTGCCAGCAGCCGGGACTCGTACTACGAGCAGTACTTC. Protein sequence: CASSRDSYYEQYF.

The gene calls are TRBV9 and TRBJ2-7; 9 bases match TRBD1. The junction had 3 bases not matched to a gene; V was cut back by 0 bases and J by 5 bases. Germline V CDR1 and CDR2: SGDLS, YYNGEE. The CDR3 totals 14 residues. CDR3 bases: TGTGCCAGCAGCGTAGGGGGACAGGGAAACGAGCAGTACTTC. It specifies CASSVGGQGNEQYF.

This clone was seen once. The V call is TRBV5-4, the J call TRBJ1-1; D is unclear. Between the trimmed V and J ends, which lost 4 bases and 1 base, there was a span of 14 bases. The CDR3 is 15 amino acids. CDR1 is SGHNT and CDR2 is YYREEE in the germline V gene (reference sequence). The CDR3 spells CASSPRPQANTEAFF. The CDR3 bases are TGTGCCAGCAGCCCCCGACCGCAGGCGAACACTGAAGCTTTCTTT.

The chain couples TRBV11-2 to TRBJ2-3; no definite D call. The CDR3 extends over 13 amino acids. From germline, CDR1 is SGHAT and CDR2 FQNNGV. Trimming stripped 5 bases from V and 3 bases from J, with 9 bases between. This CDR3 reads CASSLGTTDTQYF. Written as DNA, the CDR3 is TGTGCCAGCAGCCTGGGCACTACAGATACGCAGTATTTT. Full variable domain (outside the CDR3, taken from reference TRBV11-2 and TRBJ2-3): EAGVAQSPRYKIIEKRQSVAFWCNPISGHATLYWYQQILGQGPKLLIQFQNNGVVDDSQLPKDRFSAERLKGVDSTLKIQPAKLEDSAVYLCASSLGTTDTQYFGPGTRLTVL.

J is TRBJ1-3 and V is TRBV9, with D possibly being TRBD1 (6 bases). Germline CDR1 reads SGDLS; CDR2 reads YYNGEE. V lost 3 bases and J 5 bases, leaving 15 bases between the germline ends. CDR3 length equals 15 residues. CDR3 in DNA: TGTGCCAGCAGCGCCACCAATGGGGACAGAAACACCATATATTTT. Translating it yields CASSATNGDRNTIYF.

V and J are TRBV18 and TRBJ1-6; no reliable D call. This CDR3 contains 14 residues. V lost 3 bases and J 8 bases, leaving 11 bases between the germline ends. Germline lookup yields CDR1 KGHSH and CDR2 LQKENI. CDR3 nucleotides: TGTGCCAGCTCACCTCGGGCTTGGGATTCACCCCTCCACTTT. Amino acids: CASSPRAWDSPLHF.

Worth noting for this clone: Other nucleotide sequences in the sample specify the same CDR3. This chain connects TRBV5-4 to TRBJ1-2; TRBD1 agrees at 7 bases. The trim removed 0 bases at V and 8 bases at J, leaving 4 bases unmatched. The germline V gene encodes CDR1 SGHNT and CDR2 YYREEE (reference sequence). CDR3 length: 13 amino acids. The CDR3 DNA sequence: TGTGCCAGCAGCTTGGGACAGGGAGACGGCTACACCTTC. It translates to CASSLGQGDGYTF.

V is TRBV7-2 and J is TRBJ1-3; 9 bases line up with TRBD1. Germline lookup yields CDR1 SGHTA and CDR2 FQGNSA. This CDR3 has 16 amino acids. V shed 5 bases, J shed 2 bases, and the junction held 7 bases outside the gene matches. The CDR3 DNA reads as TGTGCCAGCAGCCCCAGGGACAGGGAGGCTGGAAACACCATATATTTT. Translating gives CASSPRDREAGNTIYF.

The chain uses TRBV20-1 and TRBJ1-2, with D perhaps matching TRBD1 (5 bases). From germline, CDR1 is DFQATT and CDR2 SNEGSKA (reference sequence). V dropped 8 bases and J dropped 8 bases, with 15 bases sitting between them. This CDR3 has 11 residues. CDR3 DNA: TGCAGTCCCACGGGGGGGAGAGGCTACACCTTC. This translates into CSPTGGRGYTF.

The CDR3 region has the DNA TGTGCCAGCAGTGTGACAGGGTTAGGGGCTTTCTTT. Its protein is CASSVTGLGAFF. The chain joins TRBV2 to TRBJ1-1, with 7 bases aligning to TRBD1. The CDR3 has 12 amino acids. Per germline, CDR1 SNHLY and CDR2 FYNNEI. The junction had 7 bases not matched to a gene; V was cut back by 4 bases and J by 11 bases.

J is TRBJ1-2 and V is TRBV9; 12 bases line up with TRBD1. This CDR3 region has 15 residues. After removal of 4 bases from V and 3 bases from J, the junction contained 4 bases not matched to a gene. CDR1 and CDR2 from the germline V gene are SGDLS and YYNGEE. The CDR3 DNA reads TGTGCCAGCAGCCCCCGGGACAGGGGGCACTATGGCTACACCTTC. Translated, it gives CASSPRDRGHYGYTF.